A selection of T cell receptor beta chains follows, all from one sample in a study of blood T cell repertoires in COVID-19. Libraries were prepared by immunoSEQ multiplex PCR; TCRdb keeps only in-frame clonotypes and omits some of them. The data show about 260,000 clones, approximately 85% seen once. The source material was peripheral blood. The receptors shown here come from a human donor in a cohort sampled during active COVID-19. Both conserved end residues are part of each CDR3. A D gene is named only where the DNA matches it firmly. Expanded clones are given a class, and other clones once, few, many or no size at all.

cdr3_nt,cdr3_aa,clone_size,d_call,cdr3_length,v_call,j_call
TGCGCCAGCAGCGACGGACTAGCGGATGAGCAGTTCTTC,CASSDGLADEQFF,-,TRBD2,13,TRBV5-1,TRBJ2-1
TGTGCCAGCAGCTTAGTAGGGGGATCGCGGGAGACGGGAAATGAGCAGTTCTTC,CASSLVGGSRETGNEQFF,-,-,18,TRBV11-3,TRBJ2-1
TGCGCCAGGAAGCGGGGAAACACTGAAGCTTTCTTT,CARKRGNTEAFF,-,-,12,TRBV23-1,TRBJ1-1
TGTGCCAGCTTAAAGCCCGGGACTAGCGGGAAAAGGGGCAATGAGCAGTTCTTC,CASLKPGTSGKRGNEQFF,-,TRBD2,18,TRBV2,TRBJ2-1
TGTGCCATACAGGGACGGGATCAGCCCCAGCATTTT,CAIQGRDQPQHF,-,-,12,TRBV28,TRBJ1-5
TGTGCCAGCAGCCCCCAAAGCCGGGGTCCTGGAAACACCATATATTTT,CASSPQSRGPGNTIYF,-,-,16,TRBV3-1/TRBV3-2,TRBJ1-3
TGTGCCAGCAGTGACGTGGACAGGTACGACGAGCAGTACTTC,CASSDVDRYDEQYF,-,TRBD1,14,TRBV6-1,TRBJ2-7
TGTGCCAGCAGTTACCAACAGACAGATAATTCACCCCTCCACTTT,CASSYQQTDNSPLHF,-,-,15,TRBV6-5,TRBJ1-6
TGCAGTGCTACGGGACAGGGGCCGCAGTATTTT,CSATGQGPQYF,-,TRBD1,11,TRBV20-1,TRBJ2-3
TGTGCCAGCAGCCCAGACAGGGGCGATCGGCCCCAGCATTTT,CASSPDRGDRPQHF,-,TRBD1,14,TRBV7-2,TRBJ1-5
TGTGCCAGCAGCCCACAGGGGAGGAGCACCTACGAGCAGTACTTC,CASSPQGRSTYEQYF,-,-,15,TRBV7-9,TRBJ2-7
TGTGCCAGCCACCGGACAGGGGGCTACGAGCAGTACTTC,CASHRTGGYEQYF,-,TRBD1,13,TRBV6-5,TRBJ2-7
TGTGCCAGCAGTCTGTACAGAGGCGGAGGCACCGGGGAGCTGTTTTTT,CASSLYRGGGTGELFF,-,-,16,TRBV27,TRBJ2-2
TGTGCCAGCTCACCAGGGGGCCGAGACACCATATATTTT,CASSPGGRDTIYF,once,TRBD1,13,TRBV5-6,TRBJ1-3
TGTGCCACCAGTGATTCGACAGGGAGGAATGAAAAACTGTTTTTT,CATSDSTGRNEKLFF,-,TRBD1,15,TRBV24-1,TRBJ1-4
TGTGCCACATGGGACAGCAACAATGAGCAGTTCTTC,CATWDSNNEQFF,-,TRBD1,12,TRBV10-3,TRBJ2-1
TGTGCCAGCAGCAAAGCCCTCAAGGGGTGGAACACAGATACGCAGTATTTT,CASSKALKGWNTDTQYF,-,-,17,TRBV21-1,TRBJ2-3
TGTGCCAGTAGTATATGGGGGGTTAATCAGCCCCAGCATTTT,CASSIWGVNQPQHF,-,-,14,TRBV19,TRBJ1-5
TGTGCCTGGAGTGCGGACGGGGGTCAGCCCCAGCATTTT,CAWSADGGQPQHF,-,-,13,TRBV30,TRBJ1-5
TGTGCCAGCAGTTTATCAACAGGGGGCGTCGAGCAGTACTTC,CASSLSTGGVEQYF,-,TRBD1,14,TRBV28,TRBJ2-7
TGTGCCAGCAGTTCCCAGGGGGAAAGCTATGGCTACACCTTC,CASSSQGESYGYTF,-,TRBD1,14,TRBV6-5,TRBJ1-2
TGCAGTGCTAGTCCGGGACTAGCTCTTCCCACTCATGCGGTCAACTACAATGAGCAGTTCTTC,CSASPGLALPTHAVNYNEQFF,-,TRBD2,21,TRBV20-1,TRBJ2-1
TGTGCCAGCAGCCAAGATACCACCACCAGGGAGACCCAGTACTTC,CASSQDTTTRETQYF,-,-,15,TRBV4-2,TRBJ2-5
TGTGCCAGCAGCCCCCATGGACAGCTCAACACTGAAGCTTTCTTT,CASSPHGQLNTEAFF,once,-,15,TRBV6-5,TRBJ1-1
TGTGCCACTCACAGACGGACACAAGAGACCCAGTACTTC,CATHRRTQETQYF,few,-,13,TRBV24-1,TRBJ2-5
TGTGCCAGCAGTACAGGGAAAGGGGGTGTTGGTACGCAGTATTTT,CASSTGKGGVGTQYF,-,-,15,TRBV6-6,TRBJ2-3
TGTGCCAGCAGTTCACCCCGGGACAGGGGGCGAGATACGCAGTATTTT,CASSSPRDRGRDTQYF,-,TRBD1,16,TRBV6-5,TRBJ2-3
TGTGCCAGCAGTTTATATCGGGAGGAAAAACTGTTTTTT,CASSLYREEKLFF,-,-,13,TRBV28,TRBJ1-4
TGTGCCAGCAGCCTAAGACAGGGGGAGACCCAGTACTTC,CASSLRQGETQYF,-,TRBD1,13,TRBV5-6,TRBJ2-5
TGTGCCAGCAGCTTAACCAATTCACTCCTCCACTTT,CASSLTNSLLHF,-,-,12,TRBV7-2,TRBJ1-6
TGCGCCAGCGGGGAGCGGGAGGGCCTTGGCGAGCAGTACTTC,CASGEREGLGEQYF,-,TRBD2,14,TRBV4-1,TRBJ2-7
TGTGCCACCAGTGGAGGAGGAACCGGGGAGCTGTTTTTT,CATSGGGTGELFF,-,-,13,TRBV24-1,TRBJ2-2
TGTGCCAGCAGCTTAGGGCAGGGGGGAGAAAAACTGTTTTTT,CASSLGQGGEKLFF,-,TRBD1,14,TRBV7-9,TRBJ1-4
TGTGCCAGCAGTGAAGGACGGGATAGCAATCAGCCCCAGCATTTT,CASSEGRDSNQPQHF,-,-,15,TRBV6-1,TRBJ1-5
TGTGCCAGTTGGGGGGACCAAGAGACCCAGTACTTC,CASWGDQETQYF,-,-,12,TRBV12-3/TRBV12-4,TRBJ2-5
TGTGCCACCGGTACCAGCTCCTACAATGAGCAGTTCTTC,CATGTSSYNEQFF,-,-,13,TRBV24-1,TRBJ2-1
TGCGCCAGCAGCCGGACTAGCGGGAGGCCAGCCGGGGCCAACGTCCTGACTTTC,CASSRTSGRPAGANVLTF,-,TRBD2,18,TRBV4-1,TRBJ2-6
TGTGCCAGCAGCTTAGGGGACACTGGAAACACCATATATTTT,CASSLGDTGNTIYF,few,-,14,TRBV7-9,TRBJ1-3
TGCGCCAGCAGCTTGGCAGCCCAGGACTACAATGAGCAGTTCTTC,CASSLAAQDYNEQFF,-,-,15,TRBV5-1,TRBJ2-1
TGTGCCAGCAGCCTCAGGGCTAACTATGGCTACACCTTC,CASSLRANYGYTF,-,-,13,TRBV28,TRBJ1-2
TGTGCCAGCAGCCAGGGGGCCAGTCACTCTGGAAACACCATATATTTT,CASSQGASHSGNTIYF,-,TRBD1,16,TRBV7-6,TRBJ1-3
TGTGCCAGCAGTTTGTATAGACAGATCCCCTACGAGCAGTACTTC,CASSLYRQIPYEQYF,-,-,15,TRBV28,TRBJ2-7
TGTGCCAGCAGTTTTCGTCCGGGGGGGAGTGGCTACACCTTC,CASSFRPGGSGYTF,-,-,14,TRBV27,TRBJ1-2
TGTGCCAGCAGTGATGGCTTCAGCTCTGGAAACACCATATATTTT,CASSDGFSSGNTIYF,-,-,15,TRBV2,TRBJ1-3
TGTGCCAGCAGCTTAGTGGAGACCGGGGAGCTGTTTTTT,CASSLVETGELFF,-,-,13,TRBV11-2,TRBJ2-2
TGTGCCAGCAGCTTTAGGACTAGCGGGCCCTACGAGCAGTACTTC,CASSFRTSGPYEQYF,-,TRBD2,15,TRBV7-8,TRBJ2-7
TGTGCCAGCAGAAGAGGTGGGGAGGGGTACGAGCAGTACTTC,CASRRGGEGYEQYF,-,TRBD2,14,TRBV28,TRBJ2-7
TGCAGCGCCCTGGGCCGTACGGGACTAGCGGGAGCCTACGAGCAGTACTTC,CSALGRTGLAGAYEQYF,-,TRBD2,17,TRBV29-1,TRBJ2-7
TGTGCCAGCAGTTTATGGGGACAGGGCTCTGAAGCTTTCTTT,CASSLWGQGSEAFF,-,TRBD1,14,TRBV27,TRBJ1-1
TGTGCCAGCAGCCGTTTGGGTCAGGCCATACGAAACGAGCAGTACTTC,CASSRLGQAIRNEQYF,-,-,16,TRBV3-1/TRBV3-2,TRBJ2-7
TGTGCCAGCAGTTACCCCCCCTCCGGGACTAGCGGGAGAAGGGCCTACGAGCAGTACTTC,CASSYPPSGTSGRRAYEQYF,-,TRBD2,20,TRBV28,TRBJ2-7
TGTGCCAGCAGTGAGATAGCGCAGACCTTC,CASSEIAQTF,-,-,10,TRBV2,TRBJ1-2
TGTGCCAGCAGCCCCGGGACTAGCGGGAGCTACCAAGAGACCCAGTACTTC,CASSPGTSGSYQETQYF,-,TRBD2,17,TRBV5-4,TRBJ2-5
TGTGCCAGCAGATTCCGGACAGGGGTGGACTACGAGCAGTACTTC,CASRFRTGVDYEQYF,-,TRBD1,15,TRBV27,TRBJ2-7
TGTGCCAGCAGTTTATCGCGTCCCGTGACTGAAGCTTTCTTT,CASSLSRPVTEAFF,-,-,14,TRBV27,TRBJ1-1
TGCGCCAGCAGCCAAGAAGACTCGGTACCCGGGGAGCTGTTTTTT,CASSQEDSVPGELFF,-,-,15,TRBV4-1,TRBJ2-2
TGTGCCAGCAGCCCCTACAACAGGCCAGCAGGCTACACCTTC,CASSPYNRPAGYTF,-,-,14,TRBV3-1/TRBV3-2,TRBJ1-2
TGTGCCAGCAGCTTGGGCAGCGGGAGGGCCGGGTACGAGCAGTACTTC,CASSLGSGRAGYEQYF,-,TRBD2,16,TRBV7-3,TRBJ2-7
TGTGCCACTCCCGACTCAGACTCCCTACCACGGTGTGGTAATTCACCCCTCCACTTT,CATPDSDSLPRCGNSPLHF,-,-,19,TRBV19,TRBJ1-6